This T cell receptor beta chain was captured in a study of response to subunit inactivated influenza vaccine. Study-wide points: Every seasonal influenza vaccination brings in few new T cells, the authors suggested.

TCRdb re-called the RT-PCR reads through MiXCR, storing one row per CDR3 protein. The sample yields about 580,000 distinct CDR3 sequences, 11% to 15% seen once. This clonotype was counted at least ten times. What it binds is unknown. Per germline, CDR1 SGHTA and CDR2 FQGNSA. Trimming at V came to 5 bases and at J to 1 base, leaving 6 bases not matched to a gene. CDR3 length equals 15 residues. The chain employs TRBV7-2 and TRBJ2-7, with TRBD1 matching 9 bases. This specimen consisted of PBMCs from blood, obtained 11 to 12 days after vaccination. The TCR comes from a man aged 45-65 years who received an inactivated influenza vaccine. CDR3 bases: TGTGCCAGCAGCCCCGGGACAGGGAGGTCCTACGAGCAGTACTTC. Its protein product is CASSPGTGRSYEQYF.